The rows below give T cell receptor beta chains drawn from one sample of a study of CXCR3-negative and CXCR3-positive naive CD8 T cells. From the 5' RACE reads, TCRdb lists one entry per CDR3 protein and no DNA. The sample totals tens of thousands of distinct CDR3 sequences. Sequenced sample: naive CXCR3- CD8+ T cells from blood. All receptors derive from a human donor in good health. Some clones in this sample may be carry-over from other donors' samples. CDR3s include the opening cysteine and the closing phenylalanine or tryptophan. Where a row states a size, it is once, few, many or the class of an expanded clone; other rows omit it.

clone size,V gene,J gene,CDR3 protein
.,TRBV14,TRBJ2-1,CASSIQGFNEQFF
.,TRBV7-2,TRBJ2-3,CASTLDLGAGSDTQYF
medium-sized,TRBV12-3/TRBV12-4,TRBJ2-5,CASSPNLYPSETQYF
.,TRBV20-1,TRBJ2-1,CSARHSLDNEQFF
.,TRBV4-2,TRBJ1-2,CASSQDYAGNYGYTF
.,TRBV29-1,TRBJ2-6,CSVEVTQANVLTF
.,TRBV28,TRBJ2-1,CASSLIYNEQFF
.,TRBV6-2/TRBV6-3,TRBJ1-1,CASSKQELNTEAFF
.,TRBV20-1,TRBJ2-1,CSAPPESSYNEQFF
.,TRBV20-1,TRBJ2-7,CSARWQGEGEQYF
.,TRBV6-6,TRBJ2-7,CASSYTESSYEQYF
.,TRBV7-3,TRBJ2-2,CASSLAQDPKTGELFF
.,TRBV12-3/TRBV12-4,TRBJ2-3,CASSLAVFLDTQYF
.,TRBV3-1,TRBJ2-1,CASSQTAGKGNEQFF
.,TRBV20-1,TRBJ2-7,CSRTGDDYEQYF
.,TRBV13,TRBJ2-3,CASRDSGASTSTQYF
.,TRBV14,TRBJ2-2,CASSLDRDWTGELFF
.,TRBV4-1,TRBJ2-7,CASSQTTFGYEQYF
.,TRBV5-1,TRBJ2-2,CASSFWAQGDTGELFF
.,TRBV12-3/TRBV12-4,TRBJ1-1,CASSLSRGPEAFF
.,TRBV29-1,TRBJ2-1,CSVDGTSGIVERNDNEQFF
.,TRBV3-1,TRBJ2-7,CASSHVETLVRSSYEQYF
.,TRBV21-1,TRBJ2-1,CASSKEVNQTVQFF
.,TRBV28,TRBJ2-7,CASSLPPWEQYF
.,TRBV29-1,TRBJ2-7,CSVETLGYEQYF
.,TRBV19,TRBJ2-1,CASSTTGMGEFF
.,TRBV28,TRBJ2-7,CASSFGQRNYEQYF
.,TRBV20-1,TRBJ2-7,CSAWGRDVGEQYF
.,TRBV18,TRBJ2-5,CASSPKTSGGPQETQYF
.,TRBV29-1,TRBJ2-1,CSGKPGTYNEQFF
.,TRBV6-5,TRBJ1-1,CASSYSSEGTRAFF